The clone carrying this TCR beta chain was seen a handful of times. Its antigen is undetermined. V was pared by 0 bases and J by 1 base, with 7 bases between. The germline gives CDR1 SGHKS, CDR2 YYEKEE (reference sequence). The CDR3 extends over 14 amino acids. The study ran its PCR with 60 Vbeta and 13 Jbeta primers. Study processing details: Tens of millions of unique TCR beta chains, some 10 million of them shared, were counted by a later analysis. Some clones are missing from TCRdb's copy, which holds only in-frame ones; the method was immunoSEQ multiplex PCR. That table gives V, J and clone size, and the DNA gave D and trimming. The table has about 120,000 clones, 70% seen once. This sample was included in a study of cytomegalovirus exposure and HLA in healthy donors. Study outcomes and limitations: Later work found most CMV-associated TCR beta chains apparently HLA-restricted. Most sequenced TCRs were rare (though some public TCRs occurred in many donors).

The V gene is TRBV5-5, the J gene TRBJ2-5, with D unclear. The TCR was taken from a man aged 30 to 39 in good health and CMV-seropositive. Input material: PBMCs. CDR3 in DNA: TGTGCCAGCAGCTTGGGTGCCAGCCAAGAGACCCAGTACTTC. It translates to CASSLGASQETQYF. Drawing the rest from reference TRBV5-5 and TRBJ2-5, the complete variable domain is DAGVTQSPTHLIKTRGQQVTLRCSPISGHKSVSWYQQVLGQGPQFIFQYYEKEERGRGNFPDRFSARQFPNYSSELNVNALLLGDSALYLCASSLGASQETQYFGPGTRLLVL.